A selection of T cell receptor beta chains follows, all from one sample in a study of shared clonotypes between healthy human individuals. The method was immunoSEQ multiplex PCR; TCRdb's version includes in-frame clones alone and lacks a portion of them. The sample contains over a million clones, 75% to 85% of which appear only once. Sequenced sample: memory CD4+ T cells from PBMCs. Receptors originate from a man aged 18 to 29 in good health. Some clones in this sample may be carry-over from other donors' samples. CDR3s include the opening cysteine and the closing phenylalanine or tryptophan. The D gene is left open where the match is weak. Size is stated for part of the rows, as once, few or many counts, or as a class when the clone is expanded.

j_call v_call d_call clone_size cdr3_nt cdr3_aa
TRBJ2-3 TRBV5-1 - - TGCGCCAGCAGCTTGGCCCGGTTGCTCGCGAAAACAGATACGCAGTATTTT CASSLARLLAKTDTQYF
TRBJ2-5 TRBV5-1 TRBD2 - TGCGCCAGCAGCTTGGCCCTAGCGGGAGGAGGGGAGACCCAGTACTTC CASSLALAGGGETQYF
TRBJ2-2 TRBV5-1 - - TGCGCCAGCAGCTTGGCCGGGGTAGCCCGTGCCACCGGGGAGCTGTTTTTT CASSLAGVARATGELFF
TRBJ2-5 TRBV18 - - TGTGCCAGCTCAGCACGGGTGGCAGTTGTCGAGACCCAGTACTTC CASSARVAVVETQYF
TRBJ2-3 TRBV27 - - TGTGCCAGCACACGCGGAGTGCAGGGAACAGATACGCAGTATTTT CASTRGVQGTDTQYF
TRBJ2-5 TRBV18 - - TGTGCCAGCTCACGAAAAGAGACCCAGTACTTC CASSRKETQYF
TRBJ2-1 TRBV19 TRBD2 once TGTGCCAGTAGTATGGGGACTAGCGGGGTGTACAATGAGCAGTTCTTC CASSMGTSGVYNEQFF
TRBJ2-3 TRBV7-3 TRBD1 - TGTGCCAGCAGCTTATATGCCAGGGGGGATACGCAGTATTTT CASSLYARGDTQYF
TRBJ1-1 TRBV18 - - TGTGCCAGCTCACCCTTGACAGGTGATACTGAAGCTTTCTTT CASSPLTGDTEAFF
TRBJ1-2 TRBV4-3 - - TGCGCCAGCAGCCAAGTTATCGAGACAGGCTATGGCTACACCTTC CASSQVIETGYGYTF
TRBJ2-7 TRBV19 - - TGTGCCACGGGATGCTCCCCCTCCTACGAGCAGTACTTC CATGCSPSYEQYF
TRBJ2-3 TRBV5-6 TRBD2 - TGTGCCAGCAGCACCGTTAGACTAGCGCCGAACGCAGATACGCAGTATTTT CASSTVRLAPNADTQYF
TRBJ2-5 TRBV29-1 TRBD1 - TGCAGCGCCCGGGACAGGGGCCGGGAGACCCAGTACTTC CSARDRGRETQYF
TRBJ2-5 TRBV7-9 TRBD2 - TGTGCCAGCAGCACATCGGCGGGAGTGGAGACCCAGTACTTC CASSTSAGVETQYF
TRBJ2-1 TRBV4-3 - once TGCGCCAGCAGCCGATCCCCGAAGCGGCCAGATGAGCAGTTCTTC CASSRSPKRPDEQFF
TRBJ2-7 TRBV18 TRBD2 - TGTGCCAGCTCACCGGGGACTAGCGGGCCCTACGAGCAGTACTTC CASSPGTSGPYEQYF
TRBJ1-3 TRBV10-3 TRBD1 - TGTGCCATCAGTGAGGACAGGGACTCTGGAAACACCATATATTTT CAISEDRDSGNTIYF
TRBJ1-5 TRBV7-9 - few TGTGCCAGCAGCTTAGGTCTTTCCAGGGATCAGCCCCAGCATTTT CASSLGLSRDQPQHF
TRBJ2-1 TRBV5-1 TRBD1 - TGCGCCAGCAGCCTCCGGACAGGGCCACTGAGCTCCTACAATGAGCAGTTCTTC CASSLRTGPLSSYNEQFF
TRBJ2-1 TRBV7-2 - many TGTGCCAGCACCCAAGGAGGGGGCGGGAGGTTTAATGAGCAGTTCTTC CASTQGGGGRFNEQFF
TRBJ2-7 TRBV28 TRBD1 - TGTGCCAGCAGTTTATCAGGACAGGGTTGGTACGAGCAGTACTTC CASSLSGQGWYEQYF
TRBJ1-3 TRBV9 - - TGTGCCAGCAGCGTAGATCTTGGCAGAAGCTCTGGAAACACCATATATTTT CASSVDLGRSSGNTIYF
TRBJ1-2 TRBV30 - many TGTGCCTGGAGGATCGACAGCTATGGCTACACCTTC CAWRIDSYGYTF
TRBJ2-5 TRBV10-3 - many TGTGCCATCAGTGAGTCCCGAGCGGAACAAGAGACCCAGTACTTC CAISESRAEQETQYF
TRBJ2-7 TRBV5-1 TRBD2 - TGCGCCAGCAGCATAGGGACTAGCGGGAGGTACGAGCAGTACTTC CASSIGTSGRYEQYF
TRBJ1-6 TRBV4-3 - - TGCGCCAGCAGCCAAGACAGTACAGGGCAAACACCCCTCCACTTT CASSQDSTGQTPLHF
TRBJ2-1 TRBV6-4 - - TGTGCCAGCAGTGGTGTTACCGCAGGTGAGCAGTTCTTC CASSGVTAGEQFF
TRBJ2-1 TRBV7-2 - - TGTGCCAGCAGCTTAGAATCCGGAGGGGGGCAGTTCTTC CASSLESGGGQFF
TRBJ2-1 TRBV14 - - TGTGCCAGCAGTTCGCGAAACAATGAGCAGTTCTTC CASSSRNNEQFF
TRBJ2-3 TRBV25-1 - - TGTGCCAGCACCCCGCCCGCAGTGGATACGCAGTATTTT CASTPPAVDTQYF
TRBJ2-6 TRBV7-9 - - TGTGCCAGCAGCTCGCTACTCAGTCTCTCTGGGGCCAACGTCCTGACTTTC CASSSLLSLSGANVLTF
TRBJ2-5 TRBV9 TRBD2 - TGTGCCAGCAGCGTATCTGGGACTAGAGAAGAGACCCAGTACTTC CASSVSGTREETQYF
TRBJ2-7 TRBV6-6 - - TGTGCCAGCACTCTAGGGGGCGGGAGTTACGAGCAGTACTTC CASTLGGGSYEQYF
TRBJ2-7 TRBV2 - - TGTGCCAGCAGTGCTAACAGCTTACGAGAGGGCGAGCAGTACTTC CASSANSLREGEQYF
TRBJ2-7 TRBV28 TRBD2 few TGTGCCAGCAGCACCCCCGGGACTAGCTCCTACGAGCAGTACTTC CASSTPGTSSYEQYF
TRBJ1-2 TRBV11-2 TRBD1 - TGTGCCAGCAGCTTACTAGGGTCGGGACAGGGATATGGCTACACCTTC CASSLLGSGQGYGYTF
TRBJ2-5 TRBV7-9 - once TGTGCCAGCAGCTTAACCCCCACGGTCCAAGAGACCCAGTACTTC CASSLTPTVQETQYF
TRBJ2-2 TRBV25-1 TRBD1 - TGTGCCAGCACCCCGGGACAGGGTCGAGGGAACACCGGGGAGCTGTTTTTT CASTPGQGRGNTGELFF
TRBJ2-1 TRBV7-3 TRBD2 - TGTGCCAGCAGCCCAGCCGGGACTAGTGATGAGCAGTTCTTC CASSPAGTSDEQFF
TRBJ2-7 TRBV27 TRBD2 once TGTGCCAGCTCTCCTAGCGGGAGACCAGATTGGGTTTTCGAGCAGTACTTC CASSPSGRPDWVFEQYF
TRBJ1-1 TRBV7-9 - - TGTGCCAGCAGCTTAACCCGAGCAGGGGAGAACACTGAAGCTTTCTTT CASSLTRAGENTEAFF
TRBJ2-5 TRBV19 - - TGTGCCAGTGGTTTGCGGAGAGATCGAGAGACCCAGTACTTC CASGLRRDRETQYF
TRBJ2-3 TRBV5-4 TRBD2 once TGTGCCAGCAGCTCAGCGGGAGGAGGAACAGATACGCAGTATTTT CASSSAGGGTDTQYF
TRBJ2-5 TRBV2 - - TGTGCCAGCGGTCGGTCGAGGGAGATGGAGACCCAGTACTTC CASGRSREMETQYF
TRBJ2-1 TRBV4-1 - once TGCGCCAGCAGCCAAGATGGGCCGCGTGTAGGTTTTTACAATGAGCAGTTCTTC CASSQDGPRVGFYNEQFF
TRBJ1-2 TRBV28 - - TGTGCCAGCCGGCGGGGGAAGCTTGGCTACACCTTC CASRRGKLGYTF
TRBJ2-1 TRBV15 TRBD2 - TGTGCCACCAGCAGACCGACTAGCGGGAGTTTCGATGAGCAGTTCTTC CATSRPTSGSFDEQFF
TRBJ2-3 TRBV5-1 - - TGCGCCACCACAGTCCCCGGGGCAGATACGCAGTATTTT CATTVPGADTQYF
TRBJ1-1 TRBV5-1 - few TGCGCCAGCAGCTTAGACGTTATGAACACTGAAGCTTTCTTT CASSLDVMNTEAFF
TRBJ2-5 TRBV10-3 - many TGTGCCATCAGCTTCTCGGGTGAGACCCAGTACTTC CAISFSGETQYF
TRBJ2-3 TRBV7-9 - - TGTGCCAGCAGCTCCCCCGGGGTAGCGGTTAGCACAGATACGCAGTATTTT CASSSPGVAVSTDTQYF
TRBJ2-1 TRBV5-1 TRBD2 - TGCGCCAGCAGCTTGGCCTTGGCTAGCGGGGTGAATGAGCAGTTCTTC CASSLALASGVNEQFF
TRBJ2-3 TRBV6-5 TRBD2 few TGTGCCAGCTGTCCGCGAGCGGGAGTTCGAGATACGCAGTATTTT CASCPRAGVRDTQYF
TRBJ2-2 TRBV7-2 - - TGTGCCAGCAGCTTATCCCGAACCGGGGAGCTGTTTTTT CASSLSRTGELFF
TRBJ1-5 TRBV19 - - TGTGCCAGTAGTCCTGCGGGTATGAGCAATCAGCCCCAGCATTTT CASSPAGMSNQPQHF
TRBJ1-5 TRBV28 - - TGTGCCAGCAGTTTATCAAGGCCCCAGCATTTT CASSLSRPQHF
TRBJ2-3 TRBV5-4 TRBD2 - TGTGCCAGCAGCACCGGGACTAAGGTAACAGATACGCAGTATTTT CASSTGTKVTDTQYF
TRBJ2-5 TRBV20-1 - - TGCAGTGCTGCCGGGAAAGAGACCCAGTACTTC CSAAGKETQYF
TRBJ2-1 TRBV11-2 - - TGTGCCAGCAGGCAGGGTATCTACAATGAGCAGTTCTTC CASRQGIYNEQFF